The entry that follows covers one TCR beta chain sequence. The CDR3 has 17 residues. J gave up 2 bases and V 8 bases, and 14 bases lay outside the gene matches. The germline CDR1 and CDR2 sequences are SGHRS and YFSETQ. The source of the sample is a study of radiotherapy plus CTLA-4 blockade in lung cancer. TCRdb's copy holds only in-frame clones and misses some; the assay was immunoSEQ multiplex PCR. The profile covers about 82,000 clones, with about 78% appearing a single time and around an eighth taken by the ten largest. The TCR comes from a human donor with non-small cell lung cancer that progressed on radiotherapy plus ipilimumab. V is TRBV5-1 and J is TRBJ2-3, with 10 nucleotides matching TRBD2. This sample comprised peripheral blood, obtained from a patient treated with radiotherapy plus ipilimumab. CDR3 bases: TGCGCCAGTGACCCGGGACTAGCGACTGAAACCACAGATACGCAGTATTTT. Protein: CASDPGLATETTDTQYF.